The following is a T cell receptor (beta chain) sequence with its context. This record comes from a study of blood T cell repertoires in COVID-19. About the research overall: Some COVID-19 samples were acute and others convalescent; all came from the United States, Italy and Spain. PBMCs, B-cell-depleted T cells, or T cells were the source of the cDNA or gDNA that made up the material.

Germline V gene sequence: CDR1 MNHEY, CDR2 SVGEGT. This CDR3 comprises 14 residues. J gave up 5 bases and V 5 bases, and 6 bases lay outside the gene matches. Source study methods: Amplification of reference gene primers was used by the study to estimate nucleated cell counts. TCRdb's copy holds only in-frame clones and misses some; the assay was immunoSEQ multiplex PCR. The V and J calls and the clone size are those of that table, but D and trimming were determined from the DNA. The data contain around 81,000 clones, nearly 80% of them singletons. This sequence originates from a human donor in a cohort sampled during active COVID-19. This chain connects TRBV6-2 or TRBV6-3 to TRBJ2-1, with 7 bases identical to TRBD2. The sample was peripheral blood. The CDR3 region is CASSDGGSNNEQFF. CDR3 nucleotides: TGTGCCAGCAGTGATGGCGGGAGTAACAATGAGCAGTTCTTC.